The T cell receptor beta chain described here comes from a study of patients and donors after allogeneic stem cell transplantation. This clonotype was observed a few times. CDR3 length: 17 residues. TCRdb analysed the RT-PCR reads with MiXCR anew, one entry per CDR3 protein. In the table there are roughly 200,000 distinct CDR3 sequences, around two fifths of which are singletons. The origin of this receptor is a human donor who was either an allogeneic HSCT recipient or a stem cell or donor lymphocyte infusion donor (not recorded which). It is not recorded whose cells these are; they may come from a transplant donor. Sequenced material: blood, either unsorted or a sorted T cell fraction (not recorded which). The genes are TRBV21-1 and TRBJ2-4; the DNA was not used to check the table's D call, TRBD1. TRBV21-1 is assigned pseudogene status. As DNA, the CDR3 is TGTGCCAGCAGCTCTCTACAGGGGTCCTTAGCCAAAAACATTCAGTACTTC. Protein: CASSSLQGSLAKNIQYF.